This TCR beta chain was found in a study of Graves' ophthalmopathy and Graves' hyperthyroidism (dated by TCRdb to the late 2010s). Concerning the study at large: Peripheral blood was collected at initial diagnosis, before any treatment. The study used signatures of the TCR beta repertoire to tell Graves' ophthalmopathy apart from Graves' hyperthyroidism and to predict which patients would progress to ophthalmopathy. In total, 135 blood samples were TCR-sequenced: 43 ophthalmopathy, roughly 77 hyperthyroidism and some 17 hyperthyroidism-to-ophthalmopathy patients. To explore V-J signatures that distinguish ophthalmopathy from hyperthyroidism, a discovery set of around 100 patients was enrolled, made up of about 40 with ophthalmopathy and fewer than 60 with stable hyperthyroidism. For independent validation, a separate cohort was made up of approximately 19 hyperthyroidism patients plus 17 patients who later progressed from hyperthyroidism to ophthalmopathy. T-cell repertoires of thyroid tissue and blood were compared in over five hyperthyroidism patients. Once sampling was done, hyperthyroidism patients were given methimazole at a starting dose of 30 mg daily, while ophthalmopathy patients were given high-dose intravenous methylprednisolone.

Findings and caveats that apply to the study as a whole: The 13-signature model separated ophthalmopathy from stable hyperthyroidism with approximately 90% sensitivity and 81.08% specificity in cross-validation, and 80%/75% in the test set. In validation, the model predicted ophthalmopathy progression with less than 71% sensitivity and roughly 78% specificity; around twelve predicted patients were CT-confirmed with GO in a median of approximately six months. Most of the expanded thyroid clonotypes with a frequency above 0.001 were also detected in blood, and it was suggested that the thyroid immune response may be reflected by blood repertoires. Sample size was not statistically predetermined, and group allocation was not concealed from the investigators.

Ophthalmopathy patients were characterized by moderately to severely active disease, a Clinical Activity Score of at least 3, a NOSPECS grade of at least 4, and a disease duration under 3 months. Anyone with other autoimmune diseases, uncontrolled infections, pregnancy or lactation was excluded from the study. Clinical symptoms, serum thyroxine, TRAb, thyroid ultrasound and orbital computed tomography were used for diagnosis. PBMCs were isolated from 10 ml of fresh peripheral blood by Ficoll-Paque density gradient centrifugation. Total RNA was extracted with Trizol reagent and quality-checked on an Agilent 2100 Bioanalyzer. A word on this clonotype: The antigen this receptor binds is unknown. One junction end disagrees with the germline gene, perhaps due to a read error.

For repertoire sequencing, TCR beta CDR3 regions were amplified from RNA transcripts. A first-round RT-PCR used HTBI primers with the Qiagen OneStep RT-PCR kit, followed by a second-round multiplex PCR, size selection and purification. Libraries were sequenced paired-end with 100 bp reads on an Illumina HiSeq2000. The paper's processing steps were these. SOAPnuke was used to process the reads, throwing out any read that had adapters, had uncalled bases, had a mean Phred below 15, or lacked an exact constant-primer or identifier match. High-quality paired reads were merged with COPE v1.2.5. Clonotypes were defined as unique nucleotide sequences and were aligned to IMGT TRB V, D and J references using MiTCR v1.1. The analysis was limited to V-J combinations with a frequency above 0.0001, which together covered around 99% of the repertoires. For each V-J combination, a TCR clonal expansion and chaos score was defined as F50 clonal expansion divided by the chaos observed in the TCRdist matrix. Welch's t-statistics and random forest were used to reduce features to more than ten V-J combinations, which were fed into a naive Bayes classifier. The similarity between thyroid and blood repertoires was quantified using the Morisita-Horn index. TCRdb reran the public reads through fastp at Q25 and MiXCR, keeping productive beta chains. Each entry merges the rows of one CDR3 protein and shows their most common DNA and genes. TCRdb's processing, not the study's, gives the V and J calls here. The sample contains around 660,000 distinct CDR3 sequences, 35% to 50% of them found a single time. Of the sample, 3% to 4% is held by the ten largest clones.

Including the terminal cysteine and phenylalanine, the CDR3 comprises 13 residues. The sequence is cut down to CDR3 DNA, 39 bases in frame from base 1. In the germline V gene, CDR1 corresponds to SGHTS and CDR2 to YDEGEE. This sequence was found in an adult man with Graves' ophthalmopathy. The sequence is built from TRBV5-8 and TRBJ1-1; too little of a D gene remains to name it. Sequencing was performed on peripheral blood. The DNA sequence reads TGTGCCAGCAACTTGGCACAGAGGACTGAAGCTTTCTTT. The resulting protein is CASNLAQRTEAFF.